This entry is about one TCR beta chain. This CDR3 spans 14 amino acids. Germline V gene lookup returns CDR1 MNHEY and CDR2 SMNVEV (reference sequence). Trimming removed 6 bases from V and 3 bases from J; junction bases left unmatched: 8. Assay used: immunoSEQ multiplex PCR; TCRdb lists only in-frame clones, some missing. The sample gives around 63,000 clones, roughly 98% of which show up once; approximately 0.17% is in the top ten. This sample stems from a study of technical replicates of blood from a handful of donors. The receptor comes from a human donor in good health. Sequencing was done on a sample of T cells isolated from PBMCs. V is TRBV27 and J is TRBJ2-7; 7 bases align to TRBD1. The CDR3 nucleotides read TGTGCCAGCAGGAATACAGGGGCCCTCTACGAGCAGTACTTC. It encodes CASRNTGALYEQYF.